The following is a T cell receptor beta chain sequence with its context. Its antigen is unknown. Other DNA sequences in the same sample also yield this CDR3. These data are taken from a study of shared clonotypes between healthy human individuals. Under the authors' procedure: ImmunoSEQ gave junction-only sequences without quality scores, so filtering differed. Profiling relied on immunoSEQ multiplex PCR, and the TCRdb table lists in-frame clones only, not all of them. V and J calls and clone size are as listed in that table; D and trimming were resolved from the DNA. The top ten clones hold 12% of a sample with 450,000 to 650,000 clones, around 78% of them seen once. Germline V gene data show CDR1 as MNHNY and CDR2 as SVGAGI (reference sequence). V was shortened by 0 bases and J by 0 bases, with 6 bases between the two germline ends. The CDR3 has 14 amino acids. Whole-study results and caveats: Only blood was sampled, and tissue TCR repertoires likely differ from blood ones. Read depth was anticipated to influence clonotype sharing among donors.

Caucasian adults living in Nashville, Tennessee, provided all samples. This receptor was obtained from a woman in her 40s in good health. Some clones in this sample may be carry-over from other donors' samples. V gene TRBV6-6 combines with J gene TRBJ2-7; no clear D gene. The sequenced sample consisted of PBMCs. DNA of the CDR3: TGTGCCAGCAGTTACTCGGGCAGCTCCTACGAGCAGTACTTC. It is translated as CASSYSGSSYEQYF.